One sample yielded the 9 T cell receptor beta chains listed below, sequenced in a study of T cells expressing NK-cell markers. TCRdb processed the 5' RACE reads again and assigns one entry to each CDR3 protein, with no DNA. This sample's table has about 460,000 distinct CDR3 sequences. The sequencing sample was made of blood T cells: a sorted CD56 or NKG2C T cell subset, CD4+ or CD8+ T cells, or bulk PBMC T cells (not recorded which). The receptors derive from a woman aged 50 to 60 in good health.

The J gene is TRBJ2-5, the V gene TRBV12-3 or TRBV12-4; TCRdb's D gene call, TRBD1, goes unchecked for lack of DNA. This CDR3 is 13 amino acids long. This CDR3 is CASSLLQGETQYF.

The chain carries TRBV2 and TRBJ2-4; TCRdb returns TRBD2, unconfirmable since there is no DNA. The CDR3 has 16 amino acids. In germline, CDR1 is SNHLY, CDR2 FYNNEI. The CDR3 reads CASSGASLLAKNIQYF.

This sequence joins TRBV7-2 and TRBJ2-4. In germline, CDR1 is SGHTA, CDR2 FQGNSA. This CDR3 is built from 12 residues. CDR3: CASSLDRSIQYF.

V gene TRBV24-1 combines with J gene TRBJ2-1. The CDR3 extends over 18 amino acids. In germline, CDR1 is KGHDR, CDR2 SFDVKD. CDR3 sequence: CATSDPTSRVKGYNEQFF.

V gene TRBV5-1 combines with J gene TRBJ2-3. The CDR3 sequence is 14 residues long. Germline lookup yields CDR1 SGHRS and CDR2 YFSETQ. The CDR3: CASFRLASTDTQYF.

The V and J genes are TRBV12-3 or TRBV12-4 and TRBJ1-2. CDR3 length equals 18 residues. The CDR3 region is CASSLRQGLDGSNYGYTF.

The rearrangement links TRBV12-3 or TRBV12-4 to TRBJ1-2; the TRBD1 assignment by TCRdb is unverifiable without DNA. This CDR3 is built from 16 residues. CDR3 region: CASTLDRGSAFYGYTF.

The rearrangement links TRBV12-3 or TRBV12-4 to TRBJ2-1; TCRdb names TRBD2, which stays unverified in the absence of DNA. This CDR3 has 16 amino acids. This CDR3 is CASSLGALAGAGEQFF.

CDR3 sequence: CASSGRTGHGGDTQYF. The gene calls are TRBV6-5 and TRBJ2-3; TCRdb selects TRBD1, and the lack of DNA leaves this call unchecked. CDR1 MNHEY and CDR2 SVGAGI come from the germline V gene. The CDR3 has 16 residues.